This T cell receptor beta chain was captured by sequencing in a study of T cells in Graves' hyperthyroidism and ophthalmopathy. Findings and limits, study-wide: Peripheral blood also featured most of the thyroid clonotypes expanded above 0.001. Model-based prediction identified ophthalmopathy a median 6.5 months prior to its onset.

Pregnant or lactating patients were excluded, as were those with uncontrolled infection or other autoimmune disease. In the case of this clonotype: The antigen remains undetermined.

CDR3 length: 15 residues. Germline V CDR1 and CDR2: LGHNA, YNFKEQ. The trim removed 1 base at V and 3 bases at J, leaving 4 bases unmatched. The investigators amplified TCR beta CDR3 regions from RNA transcripts. HTBI primers were employed in a first-round RT-PCR of the TCR CDR3. TCRdb redid the calling of the multiplex PCR reads with MiXCR, one entry per CDR3 protein. The sample includes hundreds of thousands of distinct CDR3 sequences, 15% to 20% of them seen just once. The sample consisted of blood. This clonotype originated in a man aged 40-49 years with Graves' ophthalmopathy. V is TRBV4-2 and J is TRBJ2-7, with 9 bases that match TRBD2. DNA for the CDR3: TGTGCCAGCAGCCAAGGCACAGCGGGGGGCTACGAGCAGTACTTC. This gives the protein CASSQGTAGGYEQYF.